This is a list of T cell receptor beta chains from one sample in a study of OX40 agonist ivuxolimab in advanced cancers. The data were produced by immunoSEQ multiplex PCR, yet TCRdb's version contains in-frame clones alone and is incomplete. The sample lists tens of thousands of clones, nearly 95% occurring once. Sequencing was performed on CD4+ or CD8+ T cells sorted from blood, taken in a trial of the OX40 agonist ivuxolimab. The receptors derive from an adult with an advanced solid tumor such as melanoma, head and neck, liver or kidney cancer. Each CDR3 is given with its conserved first and last residue. D genes are given only for firm matches. Clone size is given for some rows only: seen once, a few or many times, or a class if the clone is expanded.

clone size | D gene | J gene | V gene | CDR3 protein | CDR3 DNA
NA | NA | TRBJ2-2 | TRBV5-4 | CASSSGTGTGELFF | TGTGCCAGCAGCTCCGGGACGGGCACCGGGGAGCTGTTTTTT
NA | TRBD1 | TRBJ2-7 | TRBV2 | CASSPGTGAHLSTWGF | TGTGCCAGCAGTCCCGGGACAGGCGCCCACCTCAGTACGTGGGGATTC
NA | NA | TRBJ1-2 | TRBV6-5 | CASSYRGSGRDYGYTF | TGTGCCAGCAGTTACAGGGGGTCGGGAAGGGACTATGGCTACACCTTC
NA | TRBD2 | TRBJ2-4 | TRBV9 | CASSVEGDSGGPVNIQYF | TGTGCCAGCAGCGTCGAAGGGGACAGCGGGGGGCCGGTAAACATTCAGTACTTC
NA | NA | TRBJ2-7 | TRBV5-1 | CASSLPGYEQYF | TGCGCCAGCAGCTTGCCGGGGTACGAGCAGTACTTC
NA | NA | TRBJ2-7 | TRBV19 | CASSIAGGSFYEQYF | TGTGCCAGTAGTATAGCCGGGGGAAGCTTCTACGAGCAGTACTTC
NA | TRBD2 | TRBJ2-7 | TRBV2 | CASSEGGGPSYEQYF | TGTGCCAGCAGTGAAGGCGGGGGGCCGTCCTACGAGCAGTACTTC
once | TRBD1 | TRBJ2-2 | TRBV7-9 | CASSLTRGQSDTGELFF | TGTGCCAGCAGCTTAACCAGGGGGCAATCGGACACCGGGGAGCTGTTTTTT
NA | NA | TRBJ2-4 | TRBV27 | CASSLVGVAKNIQYF | TGTGCCAGCAGTTTGGTGGGGGTCGCCAAAAACATTCAGTACTTC
NA | TRBD2 | TRBJ2-2 | TRBV6-1 | CASLLLGGETGELFF | TGTGCCAGCCTGCTACTGGGAGGGGAGACCGGGGAGCTGTTTTTT
NA | TRBD1 | TRBJ2-1 | TRBV12-5 | CASGLVQGLNSNEQFF | TGTGCTAGTGGTTTGGTACAGGGGTTGAATTCCAATGAGCAGTTCTTC
NA | NA | TRBJ1-4 | TRBV6-1 | CASSESLRGGEGLFF | TGTGCCAGCAGTGAATCTCTTCGAGGCGGCGAGGGACTGTTTTTT
NA | NA | TRBJ2-7 | TRBV6-1 | CASSEYEQYF | TGTGCCAGCAGTGAATACGAGCAGTACTTC
once | NA | TRBJ2-7 | TRBV27 | CASSWGRGSEQYF | TGTGCCAGCAGTTGGGGAAGGGGCTCCGAGCAGTACTTC
NA | NA | TRBJ1-2 | TRBV6-1 | CASSEQRPYGYTF | TGTGCCAGCAGTGAACAACGGCCCTATGGCTACACCTTC
NA | NA | TRBJ2-3 | TRBV2 | CASSEALRSGTDTQYF | TGTGCCAGCAGTGAAGCGCTTCGTAGCGGCACAGATACGCAGTATTTT
NA | NA | TRBJ2-1 | TRBV27 | CASGGGLDNEQFF | TGTGCCAGCGGGGGGGGCCTGGACAATGAGCAGTTCTTC
NA | NA | TRBJ2-1 | TRBV27 | CASSSRVDGQFF | TGTGCCAGCAGTAGCAGGGTAGACGGGCAGTTCTTC
NA | NA | TRBJ2-1 | TRBV9 | CASSAGSLFQGNEQFF | TGTGCCAGCAGCGCCGGGTCCCTATTCCAGGGCAATGAGCAGTTCTTC
NA | NA | TRBJ1-4 | TRBV6-5 | CASSYFESATNEKLFF | TGTGCCAGCAGTTACTTTGAGTCTGCAACTAATGAAAAACTGTTTTTT
NA | TRBD2 | TRBJ2-1 | TRBV27 | CASTYSGRGGGPSYNEQFF | TGTGCCAGCACCTATAGCGGGAGAGGGGGTGGCCCTTCCTACAATGAGCAGTTCTTC
once | NA | TRBJ1-1 | TRBV13 | CASSYVAELNTEAFF | TGTGCCAGCAGCTACGTTGCAGAGCTGAACACTGAAGCTTTCTTT
NA | NA | TRBJ2-2 | TRBV11-2 | CASTYGWGERNTGELFF | TGTGCCAGCACCTATGGATGGGGGGAGAGGAACACCGGGGAGCTGTTTTTT
NA | TRBD1 | TRBJ2-1 | TRBV27 | CASSLTDRVGQFF | TGTGCCAGCAGTCTAACGGACAGGGTAGGGCAGTTCTTC
NA | NA | TRBJ2-1 | TRBV7-2 | CASSFFPGVGADEQFF | TGTGCCAGCAGCTTTTTTCCGGGAGTAGGGGCAGATGAGCAGTTCTTC